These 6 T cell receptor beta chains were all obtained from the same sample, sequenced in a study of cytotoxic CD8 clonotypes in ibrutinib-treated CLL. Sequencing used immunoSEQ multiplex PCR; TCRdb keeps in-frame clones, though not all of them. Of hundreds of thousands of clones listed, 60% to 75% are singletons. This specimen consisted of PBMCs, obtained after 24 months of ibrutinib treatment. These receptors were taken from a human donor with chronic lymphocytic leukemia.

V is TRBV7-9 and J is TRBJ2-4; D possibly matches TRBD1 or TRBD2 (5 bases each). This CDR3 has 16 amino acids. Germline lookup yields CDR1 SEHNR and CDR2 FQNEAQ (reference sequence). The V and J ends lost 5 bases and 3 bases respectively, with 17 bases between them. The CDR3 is CASSPAGDGYKNIQYF. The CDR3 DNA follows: TGTGCCAGCAGCCCTGCCGGGGACGGATACAAAAACATTCAGTACTTC.

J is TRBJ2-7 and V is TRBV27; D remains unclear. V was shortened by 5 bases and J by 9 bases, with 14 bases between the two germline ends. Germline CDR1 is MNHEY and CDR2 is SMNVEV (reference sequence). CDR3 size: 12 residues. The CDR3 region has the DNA TGTGCCAGCAGTCCTACTCGCTACAGGCAGTACTTC. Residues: CASSPTRYRQYF.

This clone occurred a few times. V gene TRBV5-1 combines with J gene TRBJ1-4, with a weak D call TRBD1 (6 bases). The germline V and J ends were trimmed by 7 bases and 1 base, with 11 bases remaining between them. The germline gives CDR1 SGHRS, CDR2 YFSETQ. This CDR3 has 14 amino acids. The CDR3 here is CASGRQETNEKLFF. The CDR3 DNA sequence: TGCGCCAGCGGTAGACAGGAAACTAATGAAAAACTGTTTTTT.

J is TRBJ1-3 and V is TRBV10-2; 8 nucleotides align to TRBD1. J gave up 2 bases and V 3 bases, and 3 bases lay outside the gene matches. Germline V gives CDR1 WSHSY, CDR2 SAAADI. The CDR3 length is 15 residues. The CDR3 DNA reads TGCGCCAGCAGTGACAAACAGGGGGCTGGAAACACCATATATTTT. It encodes CASSDKQGAGNTIYF.

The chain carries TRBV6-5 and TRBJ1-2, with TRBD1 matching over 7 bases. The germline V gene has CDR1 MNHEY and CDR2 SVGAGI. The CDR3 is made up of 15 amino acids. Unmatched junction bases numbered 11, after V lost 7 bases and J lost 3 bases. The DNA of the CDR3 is TGTGCCAGCACCCTCAGTAGGACAGGCGACTATGGCTACACCTTC. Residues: CASTLSRTGDYGYTF.

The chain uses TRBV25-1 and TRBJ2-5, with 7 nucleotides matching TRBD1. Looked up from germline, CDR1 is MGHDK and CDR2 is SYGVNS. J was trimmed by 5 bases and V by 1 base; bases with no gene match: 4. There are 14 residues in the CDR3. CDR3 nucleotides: TGTGCCAGCAGTGAATTGAGGGGGCGGGAGACCCAGTACTTC. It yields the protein CASSELRGRETQYF.